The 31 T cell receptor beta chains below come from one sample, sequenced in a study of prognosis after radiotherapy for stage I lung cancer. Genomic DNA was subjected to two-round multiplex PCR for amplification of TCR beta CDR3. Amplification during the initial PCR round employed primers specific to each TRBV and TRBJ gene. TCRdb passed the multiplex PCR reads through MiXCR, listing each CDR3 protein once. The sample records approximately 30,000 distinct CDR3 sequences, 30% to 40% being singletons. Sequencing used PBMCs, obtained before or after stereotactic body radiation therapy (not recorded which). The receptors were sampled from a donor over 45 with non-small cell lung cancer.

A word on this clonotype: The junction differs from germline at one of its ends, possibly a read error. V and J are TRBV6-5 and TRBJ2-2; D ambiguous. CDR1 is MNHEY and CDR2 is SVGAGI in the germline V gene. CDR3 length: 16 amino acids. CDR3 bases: TGTACCAGCAGTTACCGCTTCGGCAGCGTAACCGGGGAGCTGTTTTTT. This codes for CTSSYRFGSVTGELFF.

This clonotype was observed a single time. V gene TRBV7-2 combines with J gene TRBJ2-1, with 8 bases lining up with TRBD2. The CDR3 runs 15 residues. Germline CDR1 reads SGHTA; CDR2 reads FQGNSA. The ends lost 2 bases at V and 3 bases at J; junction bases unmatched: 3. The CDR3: CASSLWLAGYNEQFF. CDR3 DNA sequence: TGTGCCAGCAGCTTATGGCTAGCGGGCTACAATGAGCAGTTCTTC.

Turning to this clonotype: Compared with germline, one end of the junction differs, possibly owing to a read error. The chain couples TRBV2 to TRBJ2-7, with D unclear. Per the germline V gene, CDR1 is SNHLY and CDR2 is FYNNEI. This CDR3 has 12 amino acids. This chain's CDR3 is CASNAETYEQNF. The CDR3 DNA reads TGTGCCAGCAATGCGGAGACCTACGAGCAGAACTTC.

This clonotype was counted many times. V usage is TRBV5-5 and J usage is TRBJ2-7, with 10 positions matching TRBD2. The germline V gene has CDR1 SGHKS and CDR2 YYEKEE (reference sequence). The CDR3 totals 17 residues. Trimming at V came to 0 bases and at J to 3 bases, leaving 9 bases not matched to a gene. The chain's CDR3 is CASSLAVGTSVRYEQYF. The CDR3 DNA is TGTGCCAGCAGCTTGGCCGTCGGGACTAGCGTACGCTACGAGCAGTACTTC.

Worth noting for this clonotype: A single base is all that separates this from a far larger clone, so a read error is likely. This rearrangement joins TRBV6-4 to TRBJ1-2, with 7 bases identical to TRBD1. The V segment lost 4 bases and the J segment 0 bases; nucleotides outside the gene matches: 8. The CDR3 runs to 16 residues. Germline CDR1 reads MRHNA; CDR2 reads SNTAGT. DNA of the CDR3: TGTGCCAGCAGTGTGACCCAGGACAGGACTAACTATGGCTACACCTTC. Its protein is CASSVTQDRTNYGYTF.

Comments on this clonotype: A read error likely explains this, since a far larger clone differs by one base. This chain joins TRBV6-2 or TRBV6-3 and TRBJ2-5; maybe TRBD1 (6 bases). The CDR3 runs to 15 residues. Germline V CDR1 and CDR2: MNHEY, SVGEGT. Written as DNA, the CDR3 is TGTGCCAGCAGCCCCCTCCTAGGGGGAAAAGAGGCCCAGTACTTC. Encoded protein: CASSPLLGGKEAQYF.

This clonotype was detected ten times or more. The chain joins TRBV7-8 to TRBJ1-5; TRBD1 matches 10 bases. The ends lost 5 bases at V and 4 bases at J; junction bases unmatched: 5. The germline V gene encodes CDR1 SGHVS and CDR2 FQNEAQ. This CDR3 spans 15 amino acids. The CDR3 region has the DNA TGTGCCAGCAGCGCCAGGACAGGGGGGAATCAGCCCCAGCATTTT. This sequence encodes CASSARTGGNQPQHF.

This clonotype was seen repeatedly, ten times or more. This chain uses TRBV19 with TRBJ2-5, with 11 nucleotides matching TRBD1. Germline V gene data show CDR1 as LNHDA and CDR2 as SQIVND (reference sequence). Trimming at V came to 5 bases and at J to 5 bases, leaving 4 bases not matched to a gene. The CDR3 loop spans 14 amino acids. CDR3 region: CASSWTGGEETQYF. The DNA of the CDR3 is TGTGCCAGTAGTTGGACAGGGGGCGAGGAGACCCAGTACTTC.

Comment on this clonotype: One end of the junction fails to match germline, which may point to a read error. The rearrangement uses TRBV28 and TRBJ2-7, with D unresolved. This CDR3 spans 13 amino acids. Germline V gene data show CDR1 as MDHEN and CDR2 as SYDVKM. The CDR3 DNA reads TGTGCCAGCAGTTTCGACATGGTACACGATCAGTACTTC. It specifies CASSFDMVHDQYF.

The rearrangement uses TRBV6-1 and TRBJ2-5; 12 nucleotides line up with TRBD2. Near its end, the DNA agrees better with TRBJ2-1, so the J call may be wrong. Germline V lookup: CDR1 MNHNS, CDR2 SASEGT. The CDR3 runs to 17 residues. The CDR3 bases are TGTGCCAGCAGTAAGAGACTAGCGGGAGTATCGGGTTCTGAGCAGTTCTTC. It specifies CASSKRLAGVSGSEQFF.

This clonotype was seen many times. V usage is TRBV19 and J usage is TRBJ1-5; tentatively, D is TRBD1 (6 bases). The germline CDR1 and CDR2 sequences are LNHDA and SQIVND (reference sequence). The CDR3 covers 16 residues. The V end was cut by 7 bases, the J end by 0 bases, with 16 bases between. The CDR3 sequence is CASTELGAHSNQPQHF. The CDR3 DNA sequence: TGTGCCAGTACGGAATTGGGGGCGCATAGCAATCAGCCCCAGCATTTT.

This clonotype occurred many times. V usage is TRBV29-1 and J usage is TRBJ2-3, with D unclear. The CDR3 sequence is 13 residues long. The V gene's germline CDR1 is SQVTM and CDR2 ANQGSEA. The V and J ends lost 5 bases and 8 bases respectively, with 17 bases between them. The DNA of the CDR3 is TGCAGCGTTACGCCCCTCCTCACGGGTACGCAGTATTTT. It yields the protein CSVTPLLTGTQYF.

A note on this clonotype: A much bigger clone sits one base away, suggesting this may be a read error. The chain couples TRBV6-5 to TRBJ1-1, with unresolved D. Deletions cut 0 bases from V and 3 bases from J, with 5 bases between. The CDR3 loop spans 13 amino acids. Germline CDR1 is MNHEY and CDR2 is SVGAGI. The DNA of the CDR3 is TGTGCCAGCAGTTACTCGAAAGACACTGAAGCTTTCTTT. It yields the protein CASSYSKDTEAFF.

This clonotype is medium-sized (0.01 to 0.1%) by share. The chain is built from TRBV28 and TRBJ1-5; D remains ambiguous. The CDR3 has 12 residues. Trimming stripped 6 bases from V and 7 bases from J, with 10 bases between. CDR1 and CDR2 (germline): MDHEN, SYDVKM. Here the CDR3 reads CASRPRLQPQHF. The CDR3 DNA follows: TGTGCCAGCAGGCCGAGACTACAGCCCCAGCATTTT.

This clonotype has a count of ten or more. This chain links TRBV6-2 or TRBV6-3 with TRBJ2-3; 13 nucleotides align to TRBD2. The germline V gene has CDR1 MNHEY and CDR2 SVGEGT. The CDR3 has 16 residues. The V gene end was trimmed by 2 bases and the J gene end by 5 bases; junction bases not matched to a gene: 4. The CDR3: CASSYPGLAGVDTQYF. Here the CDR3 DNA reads TGTGCCAGCAGTTACCCCGGACTAGCGGGAGTAGATACGCAGTATTTT.

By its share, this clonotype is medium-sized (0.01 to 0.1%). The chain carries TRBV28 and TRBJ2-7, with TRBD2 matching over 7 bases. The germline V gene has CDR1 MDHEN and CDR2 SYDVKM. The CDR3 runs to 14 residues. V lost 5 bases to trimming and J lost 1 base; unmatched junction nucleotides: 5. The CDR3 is CASSVGGSSYEQYF. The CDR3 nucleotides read TGTGCCAGCAGTGTGGGAGGGTCGTCCTACGAGCAGTACTTC.

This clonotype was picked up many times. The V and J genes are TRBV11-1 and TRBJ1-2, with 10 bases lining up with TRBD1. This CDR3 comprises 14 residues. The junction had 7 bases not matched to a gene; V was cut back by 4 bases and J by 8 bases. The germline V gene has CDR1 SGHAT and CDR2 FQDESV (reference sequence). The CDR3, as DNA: TGTGCCAGCAGCTCTTCCGACAGGGGGCAAGGCTACACCTTC. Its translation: CASSSSDRGQGYTF.

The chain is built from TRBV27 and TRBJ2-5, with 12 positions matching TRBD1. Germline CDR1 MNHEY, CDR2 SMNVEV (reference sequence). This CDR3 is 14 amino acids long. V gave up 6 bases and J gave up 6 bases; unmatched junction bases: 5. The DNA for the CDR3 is TGTGCCAGCAGCGCGGGACAGGGGGCCCAGACCCAGTACTTC. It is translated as CASSAGQGAQTQYF.

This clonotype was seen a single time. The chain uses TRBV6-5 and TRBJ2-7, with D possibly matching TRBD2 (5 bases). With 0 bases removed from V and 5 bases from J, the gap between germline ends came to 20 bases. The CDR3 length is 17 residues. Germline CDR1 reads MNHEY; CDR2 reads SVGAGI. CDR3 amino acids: CASSYSNGSGTKDEQYF. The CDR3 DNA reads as TGTGCCAGCAGTTACTCGAATGGCTCGGGAACGAAAGACGAGCAGTACTTC.

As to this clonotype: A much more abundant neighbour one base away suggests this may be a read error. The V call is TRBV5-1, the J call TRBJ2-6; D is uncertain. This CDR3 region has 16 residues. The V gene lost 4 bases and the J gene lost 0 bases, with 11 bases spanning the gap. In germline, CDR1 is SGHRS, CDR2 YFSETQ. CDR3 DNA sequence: TGCGCCAGCAGCCTCGTACACAACTCTGGGGCCAACGTCCTGACTTTC. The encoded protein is CASSLVHNSGANVLTF.

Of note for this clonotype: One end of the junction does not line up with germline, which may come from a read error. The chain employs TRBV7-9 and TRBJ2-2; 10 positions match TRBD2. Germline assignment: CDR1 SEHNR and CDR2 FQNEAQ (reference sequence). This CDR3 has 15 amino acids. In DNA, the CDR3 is TGTTCCAGCAGCTTAGGGACTAGCGCGTTCGGGGAGCTGTTTTTT. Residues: CSSSLGTSAFGELFF.

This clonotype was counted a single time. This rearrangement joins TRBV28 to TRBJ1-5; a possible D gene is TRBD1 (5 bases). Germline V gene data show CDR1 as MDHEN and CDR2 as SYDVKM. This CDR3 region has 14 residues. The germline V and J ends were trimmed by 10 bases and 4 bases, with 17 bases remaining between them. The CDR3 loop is CAITVEGWNQPQHF. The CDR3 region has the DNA TGTGCCATTACGGTCGAGGGGTGGAATCAGCCCCAGCATTTT.

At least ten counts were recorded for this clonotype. CDR3 nucleotide sequence: TGTGCCAGCAGCCCCGTCGGCCTAGCGGGGGGACACCAAGAGACCCAGTACTTC. Amino acids: CASSPVGLAGGHQETQYF. The chain combines TRBV4-2 with TRBJ2-5; TRBD2 matches at 11 bases. The CDR3 totals 18 residues. Germline CDR1 LGHNA, CDR2 YNFKEQ. V shed 4 bases and J 0 bases; nucleotides not matched to a gene: 10.

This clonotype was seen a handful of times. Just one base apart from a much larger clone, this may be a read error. CDR3 bases: TGTGCCAGCAGTTTGACAGGGGGCAATCAGCCCCGGCATTTT. Amino acids: CASSLTGGNQPRHF. The chain recombines TRBV6-2 or TRBV6-3 with TRBJ1-5, with 10 bases lining up with TRBD1. The CDR3 runs to 14 residues. Germline V gene sequence: CDR1 MNHEY, CDR2 SVGEGT.

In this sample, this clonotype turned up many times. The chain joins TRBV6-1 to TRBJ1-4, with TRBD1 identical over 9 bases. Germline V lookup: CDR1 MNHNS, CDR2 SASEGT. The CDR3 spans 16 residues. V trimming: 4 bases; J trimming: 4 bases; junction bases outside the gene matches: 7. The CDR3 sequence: CASSGVTGGSNEKLFF. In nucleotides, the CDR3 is TGTGCCAGCAGTGGGGTTACAGGGGGCAGTAATGAAAAACTGTTTTTT.

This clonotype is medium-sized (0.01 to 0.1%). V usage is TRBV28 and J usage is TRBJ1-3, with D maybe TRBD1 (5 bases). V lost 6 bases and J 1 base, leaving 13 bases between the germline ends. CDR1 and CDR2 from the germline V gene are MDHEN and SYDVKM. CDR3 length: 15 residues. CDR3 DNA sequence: TGTGCCAGCAGACCCGGGACCAAGTCTGGAAACACCATATATTTT. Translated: CASRPGTKSGNTIYF. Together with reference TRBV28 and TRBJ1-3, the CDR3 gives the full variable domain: DVKVTQSSRYLVKRTGEKVFLECVQDMDHENMFWYRQDPGLGLRLIYFSYDVKMKEKGDIPEGYSVSREKKERFSLILESASTNQTSMYLCASRPGTKSGNTIYFGEGSWLTVV.

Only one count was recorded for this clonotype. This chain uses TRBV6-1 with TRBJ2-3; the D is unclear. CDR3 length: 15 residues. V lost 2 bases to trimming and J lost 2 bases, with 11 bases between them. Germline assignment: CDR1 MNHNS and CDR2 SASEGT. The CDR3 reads CASSEMVWSTDTQYF. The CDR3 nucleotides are TGTGCCAGCAGTGAAATGGTGTGGTCCACAGATACGCAGTATTTT.

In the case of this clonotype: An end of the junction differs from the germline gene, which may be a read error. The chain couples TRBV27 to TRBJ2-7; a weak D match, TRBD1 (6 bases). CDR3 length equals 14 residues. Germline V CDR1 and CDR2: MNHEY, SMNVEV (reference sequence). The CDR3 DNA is TGTGCCAGCACACGGTACAGGGCATCCTACGAGCATTACTTC. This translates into CASTRYRASYEHYF.

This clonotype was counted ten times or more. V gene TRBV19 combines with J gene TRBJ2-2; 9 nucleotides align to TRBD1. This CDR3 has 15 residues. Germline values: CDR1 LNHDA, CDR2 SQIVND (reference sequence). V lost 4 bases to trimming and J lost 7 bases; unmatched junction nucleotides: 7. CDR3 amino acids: CASSTSGQGGGELFF. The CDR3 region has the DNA TGTGCCAGTAGTACCTCGGGACAGGGAGGCGGGGAGCTGTTTTTT.

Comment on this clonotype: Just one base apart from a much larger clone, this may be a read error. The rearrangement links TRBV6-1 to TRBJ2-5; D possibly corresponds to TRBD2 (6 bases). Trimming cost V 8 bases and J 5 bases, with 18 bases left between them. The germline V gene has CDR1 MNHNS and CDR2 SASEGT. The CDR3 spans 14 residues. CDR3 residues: CASRRTIGTETQYF. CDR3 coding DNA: TGTGCCAGCCGGCGGACTATCGGGACCGAGACCCAGTACTTC.

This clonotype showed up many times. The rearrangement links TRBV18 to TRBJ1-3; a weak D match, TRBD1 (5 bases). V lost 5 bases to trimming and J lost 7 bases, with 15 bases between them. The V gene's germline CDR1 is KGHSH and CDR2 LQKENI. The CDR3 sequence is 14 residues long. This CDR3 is CASSSGTLRNTIYF. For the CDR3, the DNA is TGTGCCAGCTCATCAGGGACCTTACGGAACACCATATATTTT.